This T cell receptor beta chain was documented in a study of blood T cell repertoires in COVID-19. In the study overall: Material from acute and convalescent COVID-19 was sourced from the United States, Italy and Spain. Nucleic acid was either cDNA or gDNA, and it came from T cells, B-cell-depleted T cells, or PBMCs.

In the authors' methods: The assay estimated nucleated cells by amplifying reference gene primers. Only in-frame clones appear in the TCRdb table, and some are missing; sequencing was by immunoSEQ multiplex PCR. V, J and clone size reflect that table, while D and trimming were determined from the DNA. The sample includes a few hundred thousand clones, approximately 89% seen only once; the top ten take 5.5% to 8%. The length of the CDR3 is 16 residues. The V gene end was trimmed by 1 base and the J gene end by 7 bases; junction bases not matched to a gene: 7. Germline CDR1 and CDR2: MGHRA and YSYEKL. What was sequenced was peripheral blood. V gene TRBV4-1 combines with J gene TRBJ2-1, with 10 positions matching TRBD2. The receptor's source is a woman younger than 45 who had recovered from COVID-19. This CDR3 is CASSQVGSGGANEQFF. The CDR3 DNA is TGCGCCAGCAGCCAAGTGGGGAGCGGGGGGGCGAATGAGCAGTTCTTC.